Included here is one TCR beta chain sequence, with context. This clone has only one observation. It has no known antigen specificity. No quality values exist for individual bases; no much larger clone is one base distant. The germline V gene (reference sequence) sets CDR1 to LGHDT and CDR2 to YNNKEL. A distance of 9 bases separates the germline ends of V and J, which lose 5 bases and 5 bases respectively. The CDR3 has 13 amino acids, counting the end cysteine and phenylalanine. CDR3 DNA only is kept here, 39 bases in frame from base 1. Library preparation used the immunoSEQ multiplex PCR assay. DNA from the cultured and isolated CD4+ T cells underwent TCR beta CDR3 sequencing. On the study's bioinformatics: Non-productive TCR sequences were discarded, and reads were trimmed to the CDR3 region, with only CDR3s of 7 or more amino acids retained. Antigen-specific clonotypes were identified using the MANAFEST web app by comparison of expansion in peptide wells against reference cultures. To count as positive, a clone had to show expansion at FDR<0.05 compared with the reference and with all other wells, an odds ratio above 5, and a frequency above 0.1% in two replicate wells. A clonotype was defined as cross-reactive if the clonotype was significantly expanded both in SARS-CoV-2 spike wells and in at least one common cold coronavirus spike condition. Using the stringdist R package, CDR3 similarity was measured by Levenshtein distance, and unrooted trees were constructed with ape in R 3.6.1. The table was pulled from immuneACCESS by TCRdb, which kept in-frame rearrangements only. Such tables lose some clones; where checked, under half of the loss comes from unresolved V genes, and the rest has no known cause. That table furnishes V, J and clone size, whereas the DNA furnished D and trimming. This sample comprises about 23,000 clones, around 70% of them detected only once. 3% to 4% of the sample belongs to the ten largest clones.

In the ViraFEST assay, PBMC were stimulated with viral peptide pools, and antigen-specific CD4+ T cell clonotypes were then identified by expansion using TCR sequencing. After roughly 11 days of culture, CD4+ T cells were isolated with the EasySep CD4+ T cell isolation kit. None of the healthy vaccine recipients had a prior SARS-CoV-2 infection, which was confirmed by nucleocapsid antibody tests that came back negative both before and after vaccination. About 1.8 million PBMC per well were cultured with about 9.6 ug/ml peptides in IMDM containing approximately 4.7% human AB serum, approximately 10 IU/ml IL-2 and gentamicin. On days 3 and 7, half of the culture medium was replaced with fresh IL-2-containing medium. Unless otherwise noted, each peptide stimulation condition was cultured in triplicate wells. PBMC were separated from whole blood using Ficoll-Paque Plus gradient centrifugation and were then either cryopreserved at -140C or used fresh. Overlapping peptide pools spanned the spike proteins of SARS-CoV-2 and the common cold coronaviruses HCoV-NL63, HCoV-OC43 and HCoV-229E. The QIAamp micro DNA kit was used to extract genomic DNA from the cultured CD4+ T cells.

This sample was included in a study of vaccination effects on CD4 cells after COVID-19 (dated by TCRdb to the early 2020s). Concerning the study at large: Two doses of either the BNT162b2 or the mRNA-1273 mRNA SARS-CoV-2 vaccine were administered to participants. SARS-CoV-2 spike-specific CD4+ TCR repertoires were compared before and after mRNA vaccination in COVID-19 convalescent patients and in infection-naive vaccine recipients. A total of 10 COVID-19 convalescent patients and a handful of SARS-CoV-2-naive healthy vaccine recipients were included in the full study. Cultures from other donors in the study were sequenced with the Oncomine TCR Beta short-read assay on an Illumina iSeq 100. Overall results and qualifications from the work: In healthy vaccine recipients, vaccine-induced clones were almost all SARS-CoV-2 mono-reactive, with only 1 of 255 cross-reactive with common cold coronaviruses. At late post-vaccination timepoints, both infection-induced and vaccine-induced clones showed marked clonal contraction, consistent with waning T cell responses. The study was limited by a small number of convalescent patients, and early post-infection timepoints were lacking.

The rearranged segments are TRBV3-1 (or the pseudogene TRBV3-2) and TRBJ2-2; confidence is insufficient to name the D gene. The starting material was CD4+ T cells from PBMCs cultured with SARS-CoV-2 spike peptides, obtained before COVID-19 vaccination. In the paper's terms, the cell subset or site label means: SARS-CoV-2 spike overlapping peptide pool stimulation. The clonotype comes from a human donor who received a COVID-19 vaccine. The base sequence is TGTGCCAGCAGCAGGGTGTGGACCGGGGAGCTGTTTTTT. It translates as CASSRVWTGELFF.